The next 28 T cell receptor beta chains were all read from a single sample in a study of technical replicates of blood from a handful of donors (dated by TCRdb to 2016 to 2017). Receptor amplification or capture employed the immunoSEQ multiplex PCR assay. Drawn from immuneACCESS, this table holds only the in-frame rearrangements with V and J called that TCRdb kept. Clones are partly lost; checked studies trace under half to an unresolved V gene and leave the rest unexplained. Across this sample there are 60,000 to 90,000 clones, with 85% to 95% seen only once. The ten largest clones capture over 0.4% of the sample. Sequenced: T cells isolated from PBMCs. The origin of the receptors is a human donor in good health.

This clone has only one observation. J is TRBJ2-1 and V is TRBV11-2; 11 bases agree with TRBD2. The junction had 9 bases not matched to a gene; V was cut back by 4 bases and J by 7 bases. CDR1 is SGHAT and CDR2 is FQNNGV in the germline V gene. The CDR3 totals 16 residues. DNA of the CDR3: TGTGCCAGCAGCTCACCTCTAGCGGGAGGTTGGAATGAGCAGTTCTTC. Residues: CASSSPLAGGWNEQFF.

This clone turned up a few times. The V call is TRBV25-1, the J call TRBJ1-1; D is unresolved. The V and J ends lost 4 bases and 9 bases respectively, with 9 bases between them. The CDR3 is 11 residues long. The V gene's germline CDR1 is MGHDK and CDR2 SYGVNS. CDR3 DNA: TGTGCCAGCAGTGGCGGAGGGAAAGCTTTCTTT. It encodes CASSGGGKAFF. Looking up the rest from reference TRBV25-1 and TRBJ1-1 gives the full variable domain: EADIYQTPRYLVIGTGKKITLECSQTMGHDKMYWYQQDPGMELHLIHYSYGVNSTEKGDLSSESTVSRIRTEHFPLTLESARPSHTSQYLCASSGGGKAFFGQGTRLTVV.

The rearrangement joins TRBV28 to TRBJ2-7; D is unresolved. With 4 bases removed from V and 2 bases from J, the gap between germline ends came to 6 bases. Germline lookup yields CDR1 MDHEN and CDR2 SYDVKM. The CDR3 totals 12 residues. CDR3 loop: CASSYSPYEQYF. In DNA form, the CDR3 reads TGTGCCAGCAGTTACAGTCCCTACGAGCAGTACTTC.

This chain links TRBV7-3 with TRBJ1-1, with D perhaps TRBD1 (5 bases). This CDR3 has 13 residues. Germline V CDR1 and CDR2: SGHTA, FQGTGA. V shed 5 bases and J shed 2 bases, with 9 bases lying between them. This CDR3 is CASSLTENTEAFF. CDR3 bases: TGTGCCAGCAGCCTGACAGAAAACACTGAAGCTTTCTTT.

The rearrangement links TRBV6-6 to TRBJ1-3; 7 bases agree with TRBD1. Trimming cost V 5 bases and J 0 bases; bases outside gene matches: 4. The CDR3 has 15 amino acids. CDR1 and CDR2 (germline): MNHNY, SVGAGI (reference sequence). The DNA of the CDR3 is TGTGCCAGCAGTCCCGGGACAGTCTCTGGAAACACCATATATTTT. Protein sequence: CASSPGTVSGNTIYF.

The chain has TRBV13 and TRBJ1-5; D unclear. The CDR3 is 13 amino acids. Germline assignment: CDR1 PRHDT and CDR2 FYEKMQ (reference sequence). Trimming removed 3 bases from V and 8 bases from J, with 11 bases in between. In nucleotides, the CDR3 is TGTGCCAGCAGCTTGATGAATAGTGAGCCCCAGCATTTT. Residues: CASSLMNSEPQHF.

A single count supports this clone. The chain is built from TRBV27 and TRBJ2-3, with D maybe TRBD2 (5 bases). Germline CDR1 reads MNHEY; CDR2 reads SMNVEV (reference sequence). This CDR3 has 14 residues. V gave up 3 bases and J gave up 5 bases, with 12 bases separating them. CDR3 residues: CASSLVTRGDTQYF. The CDR3 nucleotides read TGTGCCAGCAGTTTGGTAACTAGAGGAGATACGCAGTATTTT.

V and J are TRBV19 and TRBJ1-3, with 8 bases aligning to TRBD1. CDR1 is LNHDA and CDR2 is SQIVND in the germline V gene (reference sequence). The CDR3 extends over 15 amino acids. The V segment lost 6 bases and the J segment 0 bases; nucleotides outside the gene matches: 4. The CDR3 region has the DNA TGTGCCAGTAGCGCAGGGGGCTTCTCTGGAAACACCATATATTTT. This translates into CASSAGGFSGNTIYF.

This chain links TRBV9 with TRBJ1-5, with 11 bases identical to TRBD1. The CDR3 length is 17 residues. Germline-derived CDR1 and CDR2 are SGDLS and YYNGEE. The ends lost 3 bases at V and 7 bases at J; junction bases unmatched: 12. The CDR3 reads CASSAGQGAVRGQPQHF. The CDR3 bases are TGTGCCAGCAGCGCCGGACAGGGGGCTGTTAGAGGACAGCCCCAGCATTTT.

The chain carries TRBV13 and TRBJ2-2, with TRBD1 identical over 12 bases. With V trimmed by 1 base and J by 6 bases, 3 bases remained unmatched. From germline, CDR1 is PRHDT and CDR2 FYEKMQ (reference sequence). The CDR3 totals 16 residues. CDR3 amino acids: CASSLEGQGASGELFF. CDR3 coding DNA: TGTGCCAGCAGCTTAGAGGGACAGGGGGCATCCGGGGAGCTGTTTTTT.

The V call is TRBV11-2, the J call TRBJ2-1, with TRBD2 matching 12 bases. J lost 7 bases, V lost 6 bases, and 13 bases had no gene match. The CDR3 runs to 17 residues. Germline CDR1 and CDR2: SGHAT and FQNNGV. CDR3 in amino acids: CASRPIVRLAGVNEQFF. CDR3 DNA: TGTGCCAGCAGACCAATAGTGAGACTAGCGGGAGTAAATGAGCAGTTCTTC.

The chain joins TRBV6-1 to TRBJ1-5, with D possibly TRBD1 on 5 matching bases. CDR1 MNHNS and CDR2 SASEGT come from the germline V gene. Trimming removed 1 base at V and 4 bases at J, with 14 bases between. There are 16 residues in the CDR3. The CDR3 loop reads CASSEDRTLWNQPQHF. The DNA of the CDR3 is TGTGCCAGCAGTGAAGACAGGACCCTTTGGAATCAGCCCCAGCATTTT.

The V and J genes are TRBV10-3 and TRBJ2-5; possible D gene TRBD2, 5 bases. Germline V gives CDR1 ENHRY, CDR2 SYGVKD. This CDR3 has 15 residues. The V and J ends lost 0 bases and 4 bases respectively, with 12 bases between them. The CDR3 region has the DNA TGTGCCATCAGTGAGTCCGGGATAACTGGAGAGACCCAGTACTTC. This encodes CAISESGITGETQYF.

The chain combines TRBV28 with TRBJ2-3; 14 bases agree with TRBD2. The trim removed 7 bases at V and 5 bases at J, leaving 11 bases unmatched. The CDR3 has 17 amino acids. Germline V lookup: CDR1 MDHEN, CDR2 SYDVKM. CDR3 DNA sequence: TGTGCCAGCACCGGCTTCGAGGGGACTAGCGGGAGAGATACGCAGTATTTT. Amino acids: CASTGFEGTSGRDTQYF. Complete variable domain (other parts from reference TRBV28 and TRBJ2-3): DVKVTQSSRYLVKRTGEKVFLECVQDMDHENMFWYRQDPGLGLRLIYFSYDVKMKEKGDIPEGYSVSREKKERFSLILESASTNQTSMYLCASTGFEGTSGRDTQYFGPGTRLTVL.

V is TRBV5-6 and J is TRBJ2-7; D call uncertain. The CDR3 runs 16 residues. Germline V gene data show CDR1 as SGHDT and CDR2 as YYEEEE. Trimming took 2 bases from V and 7 from J, leaving 22 bases between them. The CDR3 DNA reads TGTGCCAGCAGCTTAGAGTCCTACTTAACTACGACGGAGCAGTACTTC. It codes for CASSLESYLTTTEQYF.

The chain joins TRBV4-2 to TRBJ2-7; 7 bases are shared with TRBD1. Germline CDR1 LGHNA, CDR2 YNFKEQ. The CDR3 consists of 15 residues. V shed 0 bases and J 5 bases; nucleotides not matched to a gene: 7. The CDR3 here is CASSQDDRVIDEQYF. CDR3 sequence (DNA): TGTGCCAGCAGCCAAGATGACAGGGTTATCGACGAGCAGTACTTC.

V and J are TRBV30 and TRBJ2-5; 8 bases are a match to TRBD1. Germline lookup yields CDR1 GTSNPN and CDR2 SVGIG (reference sequence). V shed 3 bases and J 4 bases; nucleotides not matched to a gene: 7. There are 14 residues in the CDR3. CDR3 region: CAWRETGAPETQYF. In DNA form, the CDR3 reads TGTGCCTGGAGGGAGACAGGGGCCCCAGAGACCCAGTACTTC. The complete variable domain, with remaining parts taken from reference TRBV30 and TRBJ2-5, reads SQTIHQWPATLVQPVGSPLSLECTVEGTSNPNLYWYRQAAGRGLQLLFYSVGIGQISSEVPQNLSASRPQDRQFILSSKKLLLSDSGFYLCAWRETGAPETQYFGPGTRLLVL.

This clone was counted a single time. The V and J genes are TRBV19 and TRBJ1-5; 7 bases fit TRBD1. Germline CDR1 LNHDA, CDR2 SQIVND (reference sequence). The ends lost 5 bases at V and 4 bases at J; junction bases unmatched: 11. The CDR3 consists of 16 residues. The DNA for the CDR3 is TGTGCCAGTAGTCCCCGGCAGGGGGGCCATAATCAGCCCCAGCATTTT. It specifies CASSPRQGGHNQPQHF.

J is TRBJ2-2 and V is TRBV7-9, with D perhaps TRBD1 (5 bases). The CDR3 has 14 amino acids. The germline gives CDR1 SEHNR, CDR2 FQNEAQ (reference sequence). Deletions cut 3 bases from V and 4 bases from J, with 9 bases between. This CDR3 is CASSLIQVTGELFF. CDR3 nucleotides: TGTGCCAGCAGCTTGATACAGGTCACCGGGGAGCTGTTTTTT.

This clone has only a few counts. This chain links TRBV5-8 with TRBJ2-7; D is undetermined. V shed 2 bases and J shed 2 bases, with 2 bases lying between them. Looked up from germline, CDR1 is SGHTS and CDR2 is YDEGEE. This CDR3 has 11 amino acids. CDR3 protein: CASSFTYEQYF. The CDR3 bases are TGTGCCAGCAGCTTCACCTACGAGCAGTACTTC.

The gene calls are TRBV7-2 and TRBJ1-5; possible D gene TRBD1, 5 bases. V dropped 0 bases and J dropped 4 bases, with 10 bases sitting between them. Per the germline V gene, CDR1 is SGHTA and CDR2 is FQGNSA. The CDR3 is 15 residues long. The CDR3 loop reads CASSLATAGNQPQHF. DNA of the CDR3: TGTGCCAGCAGCTTAGCCACGGCAGGGAATCAGCCCCAGCATTTT.

The V and J genes are TRBV29-1 and TRBJ2-3, with 7 bases aligning to TRBD2. The CDR3 length is 16 residues. Germline V lookup: CDR1 SQVTM, CDR2 ANQGSEA. V was clipped by 6 bases and J by 0 bases; unmatched bases: 12. This CDR3 is CSVEMSLAESTDTQYF. The CDR3 DNA sequence: TGCAGCGTCGAGATGTCCCTAGCGGAGAGCACAGATACGCAGTATTTT.

V gene TRBV9 combines with J gene TRBJ2-3, with 13 positions matching TRBD2. Per the germline V gene, CDR1 is SGDLS and CDR2 is YYNGEE. After removal of 0 bases from V and 15 bases from J, the junction contained 4 bases not matched to a gene. The CDR3 loop spans 13 amino acids. CDR3 nucleotides: TGTGCCAGCAGCGTAGTGACTAGCGGGAGGCACTATTTT. This gives the protein CASSVVTSGRHYF.

The chain recombines TRBV29-1 with TRBJ1-5; 11 bases line up with TRBD1. The CDR3 has 13 residues. The germline V gene has CDR1 SQVTM and CDR2 ANQGSEA. With 4 bases clipped from V and 5 bases from J, the junction kept 1 base outside the gene matches. CDR3 residues: CSVGDRGYQPQHF. The CDR3 DNA reads as TGCAGCGTTGGGGACAGGGGGTATCAGCCCCAGCATTTT.

V is TRBV6-4 and J is TRBJ1-1; D might be TRBD1 (5 bases). CDR3 size: 13 residues. The germline gives CDR1 MRHNA, CDR2 SNTAGT. With 3 bases removed from V and 1 base from J, the gap between germline ends came to 6 bases. CDR3 in DNA: TGTGCCAGCAGTGAGACAGAGAACACTGAAGCTTTCTTT. Amino acids: CASSETENTEAFF.

V and J are TRBV6-1 and TRBJ2-7; weak D call: TRBD1 (5 bases). Trimming removed 10 bases at V and 0 bases at J, with 19 bases between. The V gene's germline CDR1 is MNHNS and CDR2 SASEGT. This CDR3 has 15 amino acids. CDR3 in DNA: TGTGCCAACTCACATGACAGCCTAAGCTCCTACGAGCAGTACTTC. It specifies CANSHDSLSSYEQYF.

The rearrangement uses TRBV7-6 and TRBJ2-7; 7 bases map to TRBD2. This CDR3 comprises 14 residues. The germline V gene encodes CDR1 SGHVS and CDR2 FNYEAQ. J was trimmed by 6 bases and V by 1 base; bases with no gene match: 6. CDR3 sequence (DNA): TGTGCCAGCAGCTTAGGGGAGGGGACTCGCGAGCAGTACTTC. It is translated as CASSLGEGTREQYF.

The chain is built from TRBV28 and TRBJ2-3; 12 bases fit TRBD2. The CDR3 contains 18 residues. The germline V gene encodes CDR1 MDHEN and CDR2 SYDVKM. V gave up 5 bases and J gave up 5 bases; unmatched junction bases: 14. CDR3 nucleotide sequence: TGTGCCAGCAGTCCCCTAGCGGGAGGGCCCTCGGGGGTAGATACGCAGTATTTT. It encodes CASSPLAGGPSGVDTQYF.